This section outlines one TCR beta chain sequence together with its context. The data belong to a study of control samples from healthy donors and cancer patients. The CDR3 is 16 residues long. Germline V gene data show CDR1 as SGHVS and CDR2 as FQNEAQ. The germline V and J ends were trimmed by 1 base and 7 bases, with 14 bases remaining between them. The protocol was immunoSEQ multiplex PCR, while the TCRdb copy is restricted to in-frame clones and leaves out a portion. The sample includes about 140,000 clones, 90% to 95% of them seen just once. This chain joins TRBV7-8 and TRBJ1-6; D perhaps matches TRBD1 (6 bases). This receptor was identified in a man aged 40-49 years in good health. Input material: blood. As DNA, the CDR3 is TGTGCCAGCAGCTTAGAGAGGGGGGCGCGGAATTCACCCCTCCACTTT. It specifies CASSLERGARNSPLHF.